This T cell receptor beta chain was found in a study of long-term antiretroviral therapy in people with HIV. Study details: Some samples came about a decade before the 2015 immediate-ART recommendation, and these were the earliest.

On this clone itself: What it binds is not known.

Each donor provided at least one pre-ART PBMC sample and at least two post-ART PBMC samples. Every sample had roughly 1-11 million cryopreserved PBMC in it before DNA extraction. The study's findings and limits: Diversity increased after ART yet remained lower than in transplant donor controls.

The libraries were made with immunoSEQ v3.0 at survey level. The data were produced by immunoSEQ multiplex PCR, yet TCRdb's version contains in-frame clones alone and is incomplete. The repertoire holds fewer than 25,000 clones, with around 80% as singletons. This CDR3 is 16 amino acids long. The germline CDR1 and CDR2 sequences are ENHRY and SYGVKD. The ends lost 2 bases at V and 3 bases at J; junction bases unmatched: 9. This chain links TRBV10-3 with TRBJ1-2; 7 nucleotides match TRBD1. The sequences come from unsorted PBMCs, collected 2.9 years after starting antiretroviral therapy. This receptor was taken from a woman aged 25-40 years with HIV. In nucleotides, the CDR3 is TGTGCCATCAGTGAGCCAACCGGGACAGTCGACTATGGCTACACCTTC. It translates to CAISEPTGTVDYGYTF.